What follows are 29 T cell receptor beta chains derived from one specimen sequenced in a study of shared clonotypes between healthy human individuals. Only in-frame clones appear in the TCRdb table, and some are missing; sequencing was by immunoSEQ multiplex PCR. The top ten hold roughly an eighth of the sample, which has fewer than 600,000 clones, around 79% seen once. Sequencing used PBMCs. The receptors derive from a woman aged 35 to 49 in good health. Some clones in this sample may be carry-over from other donors' samples.

The chain recombines TRBV11-2 with TRBJ2-2; 9 bases match TRBD1. CDR1 is SGHAT, CDR2 FQNNGV, per germline. The trim removed 4 bases at V and 7 bases at J, leaving 7 bases unmatched. CDR3 length equals 15 residues. In DNA, the CDR3 is TGTGCCAGCAGCTCCCGACAGGGGGGGGTCGGGGAGCTGTTTTTT. Its translation is CASSSRQGGVGELFF.

Concerning this clone itself: This sequence may be a read error, since a much larger clone differs from it by one base. Additional DNA sequences in this sample encode the identical CDR3. V is TRBV2 and J is TRBJ2-3; the D gene is possibly TRBD2 (5 bases). This CDR3 spans 14 amino acids. Germline V gene lookup returns CDR1 SNHLY and CDR2 FYNNEI. CDR3 sequence: CASSVEGLSDTQYF. Here the CDR3 DNA reads TGTGCCAGCAGTGTTGAGGGCCTCTCAGATACGCAGTACTTT. Based on the CDR3 plus reference TRBV2 and TRBJ2-3, the full variable domain is EPEVTQTPSHQVTQMGQEVILRCVPISNHLYFYWYRQILGQKVEFLVSFYNNEISEKSEIFDDQFSVERPDGSNFTLKIRSTKLEDSAMYFCASSVEGLSDTQYFGPGTRLTVL.

This rearrangement joins TRBV7-2 to TRBJ2-1; no clear D. Germline-derived CDR1 and CDR2 are SGHTA and FQGNSA. The CDR3 is made up of 14 amino acids. With 5 bases removed from V and 5 bases from J, the gap between germline ends came to 13 bases. In DNA, the CDR3 is TGTGCCAGCAGCCCTCTTACGTCCGACAATGAGCAGTTCTTC. It specifies CASSPLTSDNEQFF.

The rearrangement uses TRBV5-1 and TRBJ2-3, with D uncertain. The V and J ends lost 4 bases and 1 base respectively, with 10 bases between them. The CDR3 loop spans 14 amino acids. The germline V gene encodes CDR1 SGHRS and CDR2 YFSETQ. In nucleotides, the CDR3 is TGCGCCAGCAGCAACGACTGGGGCACAGATACGCAGTATTTT. Protein sequence: CASSNDWGTDTQYF.

The rearrangement joins TRBV7-2 to TRBJ1-2; D is perhaps TRBD1 (5 bases). V shed 4 bases and J shed 8 bases, with 14 bases lying between them. This CDR3 comprises 13 residues. Germline CDR1 and CDR2: SGHTA and FQGNSA. In DNA, the CDR3 is TGTGCCAGCAGCTGGGACGGAACACGGGGCTACACCTTC. Its protein product is CASSWDGTRGYTF. The variable domain in full, completed from reference TRBV7-2 and TRBJ1-2, reads GAGVSQSPSNKVTEKGKDVELRCDPISGHTALYWYRQSLGQGLEFLIYFQGNSAPDKSGLPSDRFSAERTGGSVSTLTIQRTQQEDSAVYLCASSWDGTRGYTFGSGTRLTVV.

The genes are TRBV6-4 and TRBJ2-1; TRBD1 might be the D (6 bases). The CDR3 runs 13 residues. V dropped 0 bases and J dropped 13 bases, with 13 bases sitting between them. Germline assignment: CDR1 MRHNA and CDR2 SNTAGT. The CDR3 DNA follows: TGTGCCAGCAGTGACTCCTCCGGGACACCTCAGTTCTTC. Amino acids: CASSDSSGTPQFF.

This chain links TRBV9 with TRBJ1-4, with 8 bases lining up with TRBD1. Germline trimming cut 4 bases from V and 7 bases from J; bases unmatched to any gene: 9. The CDR3 extends over 15 amino acids. The V gene's germline CDR1 is SGDLS and CDR2 YYNGEE. This CDR3 is CASSSSRGLGEKLFF. The CDR3 DNA is TGTGCCAGCAGCTCTAGCAGGGGGCTGGGTGAAAAACTGTTTTTT.

V usage is TRBV30 and J usage is TRBJ2-2; no clear D. Germline CDR1 and CDR2: GTSNPN and SVGIG (reference sequence). V lost 3 bases to trimming and J lost 8 bases, with 7 bases between them. The CDR3 contains 11 residues. DNA of the CDR3: TGTGCCTGGAGCATGGCGGGGGAGCTGTTTTTT. This gives the protein CAWSMAGELFF.

J is TRBJ1-2 and V is TRBV27; D perhaps matches TRBD1 (6 bases). The CDR3 is 13 residues long. V lost 4 bases, J lost 3 bases, and 9 bases lay in between. Germline V gives CDR1 MNHEY, CDR2 SMNVEV (reference sequence). In DNA, the CDR3 is TGTGCCAGCAGTTCCGGGACATACTATGGCTACACCTTC. Protein: CASSSGTYYGYTF.

This chain joins TRBV5-4 and TRBJ2-7; D remains unclear. V lost 2 bases, J lost 2 bases, and 11 bases lay in between. The germline CDR1 and CDR2 sequences are SGHNT and YYREEE (reference sequence). The CDR3 extends over 14 amino acids. In DNA form, the CDR3 reads TGTGCCAGCAGCTTTACTGGGTCGGCCTACGAGCAGTACTTC. As protein: CASSFTGSAYEQYF.

This chain uses TRBV19 with TRBJ1-1; 7 positions agree with TRBD1. CDR3 length: 13 amino acids. In germline, CDR1 is LNHDA, CDR2 SQIVND (reference sequence). J lost 2 bases, V lost 6 bases, and 3 bases had no gene match. CDR3 in amino acids: CASRDRTNTEAFF. The CDR3 nucleotides read TGTGCCAGTAGGGACAGGACTAACACTGAAGCTTTCTTT. The variable domain in full, with the rest retrieved from reference TRBV19 and TRBJ1-1, is DGGITQSPKYLFRKEGQNVTLSCEQNLNHDAMYWYRQDPGQGLRLIYYSQIVNDFQKGDIAEGYSVSREKKESFPLTVTSAQKNPTAFYLCASRDRTNTEAFFGQGTRLTVV.

This chain joins TRBV19 and TRBJ1-5, with a tentative D call TRBD1 (5 bases). The V end was cut by 3 bases, the J end by 4 bases, with 13 bases between. Germline V lookup: CDR1 LNHDA, CDR2 SQIVND (reference sequence). The CDR3 contains 15 residues. DNA of the CDR3: TGTGCCAGTAGTATCCGGGGGGGAGTAAATCAGCCCCAGCATTTT. Protein sequence: CASSIRGGVNQPQHF.

The genes are TRBV6-1 and TRBJ2-1, with D possibly TRBD2 on 6 matching bases. V dropped 4 bases and J dropped 10 bases, with 17 bases sitting between them. Germline lookup yields CDR1 MNHNS and CDR2 SASEGT. The CDR3 extends over 14 amino acids. CDR3 DNA sequence: TGTGCCAGCAGTGGGGACTTTAGGCTTCAGGAGCAGTTCTTC. Its translation: CASSGDFRLQEQFF.

The chain recombines TRBV5-6 with TRBJ1-2; D is unresolved. Per the germline V gene, CDR1 is SGHDT and CDR2 is YYEEEE. The germline V and J ends were trimmed by 0 bases and 2 bases, with 14 bases remaining between them. The CDR3 has 16 amino acids. CDR3 in amino acids: CASSLAGEGSNYGYTF. CDR3 nucleotides: TGTGCCAGCAGCTTGGCCGGGGAGGGTTCGAACTATGGCTACACCTTC. The complete variable domain, with remaining parts taken from reference TRBV5-6 and TRBJ1-2, reads DAGVTQSPTHLIKTRGQQVTLRCSPKSGHDTVSWYQQALGQGPQFIFQYYEEEERQRGNFPDRFSGHQFPNYSSELNVNALLLGDSALYLCASSLAGEGSNYGYTFGSGTRLTVV.

The rearrangement uses TRBV30 and TRBJ2-5; 7 nucleotides line up with TRBD1. V was clipped by 7 bases and J by 0 bases; unmatched bases: 5. The CDR3 has 13 residues. Germline-derived CDR1 and CDR2 are GTSNPN and SVGIG (reference sequence). CDR3 bases: TGTGCCTTAAAGGGACAGAACCAAGAGACCCAGTACTTC. It encodes CALKGQNQETQYF.

V usage is TRBV19 and J usage is TRBJ2-1; 9 bases line up with TRBD2. Germline V CDR1 and CDR2: LNHDA, SQIVND (reference sequence). Trimming at V came to 4 bases and at J to 3 bases, leaving 4 bases not matched to a gene. This CDR3 contains 15 residues. CDR3 bases: TGTGCCAGTAGTACCGGGACTAGCAACTACAATGAGCAGTTCTTC. Translation: CASSTGTSNYNEQFF. The complete variable domain, with remaining parts taken from reference TRBV19 and TRBJ2-1, reads DGGITQSPKYLFRKEGQNVTLSCEQNLNHDAMYWYRQDPGQGLRLIYYSQIVNDFQKGDIAEGYSVSREKKESFPLTVTSAQKNPTAFYLCASSTGTSNYNEQFFGPGTRLTVL.

J is TRBJ1-2 and V is TRBV28, with D possibly being TRBD1 (5 bases). V was pared by 8 bases and J by 7 bases, with 23 bases between. This CDR3 spans 15 amino acids. The germline V gene has CDR1 MDHEN and CDR2 SYDVKM. CDR3 DNA sequence: TGTGCCAGCGGGGCTGAAGCGGCACGGGGTCTTGGCTACACCTTC. It translates to CASGAEAARGLGYTF.

The rearrangement uses TRBV27 and TRBJ2-3, with 9 bases lining up with TRBD2. The CDR3 is made up of 14 amino acids. Germline trimming cut 6 bases from V and 5 bases from J; bases unmatched to any gene: 6. From germline, CDR1 is MNHEY and CDR2 SMNVEV (reference sequence). The CDR3 DNA reads TGTGCCAGCAGGGGTAGCGGGAGCGGAGATACGCAGTATTTT. It encodes CASRGSGSGDTQYF.

The V gene is TRBV11-3, the J gene TRBJ2-2; 8 bases agree with TRBD1. The V gene's germline CDR1 is SGHNT and CDR2 YENEEA. This CDR3 is built from 19 residues. V was clipped by 0 bases and J by 3 bases; unmatched bases: 12. CDR3 in DNA: TGTGCCAGCAGCTTAGATATCCCCCAGGGGGCTAATGACACCGGGGAGCTGTTTTTT. It yields the protein CASSLDIPQGANDTGELFF. The entire variable domain, with the rest obtained from reference TRBV11-3 and TRBJ2-2, is as follows: EAGVVQSPRYKIIEKKQPVAFWCNPISGHNTLYWYLQNLGQGPELLIRYENEEAVDDSQLPKDRFSAERLKGVDSTLKIQPAELGDSAVYLCASSLDIPQGANDTGELFFGEGSRLTVL.

The rearrangement links TRBV7-3 to TRBJ2-3, with D possibly being TRBD1 (5 bases). Germline V CDR1 and CDR2: SGHTA, FQGTGA. The V end lost 2 bases, the J end lost 3 bases, and 12 bases lay between the germline ends. The CDR3 has 15 amino acids. In DNA, the CDR3 is TGTGCCAGCAGCTTACTCGGACATCAGACAGATACGCAGTATTTT. Translated: CASSLLGHQTDTQYF.

V is TRBV4-3 and J is TRBJ2-7; D unclear. CDR3 length equals 17 residues. V dropped 0 bases and J dropped 0 bases, with 15 bases sitting between them. Germline V lookup: CDR1 LGHNA, CDR2 YSLEER. CDR3 sequence: CASSQDVGTASSYEQYF. CDR3 DNA sequence: TGCGCCAGCAGCCAAGATGTAGGTACGGCTAGCTCCTACGAGCAGTACTTC.

The rearrangement joins TRBV4-3 to TRBJ2-1, with a possible D match to TRBD1 (5 bases). Per germline, CDR1 LGHNA and CDR2 YSLEER. V gave up 4 bases and J gave up 11 bases, with 15 bases separating them. This CDR3 has 13 amino acids. The chain's CDR3 is CASSRTAGWQQFF. The DNA of the CDR3 is TGCGCCAGCAGCCGAACCGCAGGGTGGCAGCAGTTCTTC.

This chain links TRBV6-4 with TRBJ1-1, with 7 bases lining up with TRBD1. The CDR3 consists of 14 residues. Trimming took 6 bases from V and 3 from J; bases not matched to a gene: 7. CDR1 and CDR2 (germline): MRHNA, SNTAGT. CDR3 nucleotides: TGTGCCAGCAGAGAGACAGGGCGGGACACTGAAGCTTTCTTT. Its protein product is CASRETGRDTEAFF.

The V call is TRBV19, the J call TRBJ2-1, with TRBD2 matching over 11 bases. V was clipped by 1 base and J by 8 bases; unmatched bases: 7. CDR1 is LNHDA and CDR2 is SQIVND in the germline V gene (reference sequence). CDR3 length: 16 amino acids. CDR3 protein: CASSIGGTSGGYEQFF. The CDR3 DNA sequence: TGTGCCAGTAGTATAGGGGGGACTAGCGGTGGTTATGAGCAGTTCTTC.

The chain recombines TRBV7-2 with TRBJ2-3; 9 nucleotides match TRBD2. The germline gives CDR1 SGHTA, CDR2 FQGNSA. The CDR3 loop spans 15 amino acids. J gave up 5 bases and V 1 base, and 4 bases lay outside the gene matches. In DNA, the CDR3 is TGTGCCAGCAGCTTAGTAGCGGGAGCGGGAGATACGCAGTATTTT. Amino acid sequence: CASSLVAGAGDTQYF.

The CDR3 bases are TGTGCCAGCGGCTATACTGGACAAAAAACCGAGCAGTACTTC. Residues: CASGYTGQKTEQYF. The chain is built from TRBV27 and TRBJ2-7; D possibly corresponds to TRBD1 (5 bases). The CDR3 runs to 14 residues. Trimming left V 8 bases short and J 6 bases short, with 20 bases between. In germline, CDR1 is MNHEY, CDR2 SMNVEV (reference sequence).

The chain recombines TRBV5-4 with TRBJ2-7, with 7 bases lining up with TRBD1. CDR3 size: 16 residues. In germline, CDR1 is SGHNT, CDR2 YYREEE (reference sequence). J lost 3 bases, V lost 1 base, and 10 bases had no gene match. The CDR3 bases are TGTGCCAGCAGCTTGCCTGGACAGGCGGGCTTCTACGAGCAGTACTTC. This gives the protein CASSLPGQAGFYEQYF. The entire variable domain, with the rest obtained from reference TRBV5-4 and TRBJ2-7, is as follows: ETGVTQSPTHLIKTRGQQVTLRCSSQSGHNTVSWYQQALGQGPQFIFQYYREEENGRGNFPPRFSGLQFPNYSSELNVNALELDDSALYLCASSLPGQAGFYEQYFGPGTRLTVT.

In its sample, this clone was seen a few times. The J gene is TRBJ1-5, the V gene TRBV19; weak D call: TRBD1 (5 bases). Germline-derived CDR1 and CDR2 are LNHDA and SQIVND (reference sequence). This CDR3 has 15 residues. The V gene lost 9 bases and the J gene lost 9 bases, with 24 bases spanning the gap. The CDR3 DNA sequence: TGTGCCAGCTTACGGTCCAGCAGGGTCTATCGGCCCCAGCATTTT. Translation gives CASLRSSRVYRPQHF.

V and J are TRBV5-1 and TRBJ2-3; D is unclear. This CDR3 contains 12 residues. Per the germline V gene, CDR1 is SGHRS and CDR2 is YFSETQ. The V gene lost 4 bases and the J gene lost 2 bases, with 5 bases spanning the gap. CDR3 loop: CASSLPTDTQYF. Here the CDR3 DNA reads TGCGCCAGCAGCCTACCCACAGATACGCAGTATTTT.